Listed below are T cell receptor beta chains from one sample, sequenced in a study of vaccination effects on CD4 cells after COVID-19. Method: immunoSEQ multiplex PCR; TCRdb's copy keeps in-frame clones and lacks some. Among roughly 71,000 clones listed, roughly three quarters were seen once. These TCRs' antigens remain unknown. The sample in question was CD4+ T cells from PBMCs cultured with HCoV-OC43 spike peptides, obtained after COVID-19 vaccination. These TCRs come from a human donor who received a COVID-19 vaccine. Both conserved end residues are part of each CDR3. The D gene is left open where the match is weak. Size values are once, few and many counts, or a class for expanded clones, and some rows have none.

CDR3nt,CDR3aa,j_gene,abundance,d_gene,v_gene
TGTGCCAGCAGTTACTTTCCAGGGGGCTCGAATTCACCCCTCCACTTT,CASSYFPGGSNSPLHF,TRBJ1-6,NA,TRBD1,TRBV6-5
TGTGCCAGCAGCCGATCCACCTACAATGAGCAGTTCTTC,CASSRSTYNEQFF,TRBJ2-1,NA,NA,TRBV7-2
TGTGCCACCAGTGATTTGGGGGATGTGAAAGATACGCAGTATTTT,CATSDLGDVKDTQYF,TRBJ2-3,NA,NA,TRBV24-1
TGTGCCAGCATTTTAAACAGGGGTCTCACCGGGGAGCTGTTTTTT,CASILNRGLTGELFF,TRBJ2-2,NA,TRBD1,TRBV2
TGTGCCAGTAGTGGCACAGGGGGGAACACCGGGGAGCTGTTTTTT,CASSGTGGNTGELFF,TRBJ2-2,NA,TRBD1,TRBV19
TGCGCCAGCAGTCTCGGACAGGGCCAAGAGACCCAGTACTTC,CASSLGQGQETQYF,TRBJ2-5,NA,TRBD1,TRBV5-1
TGCGCCAGCAGCACCCGACAGGGGAATCTTGGAAACACCATATATTTT,CASSTRQGNLGNTIYF,TRBJ1-3,NA,TRBD1,TRBV5-1
TGTGCCAGCTCACGACGTTCGGACAGGGACGAAAAACTGTTTTTT,CASSRRSDRDEKLFF,TRBJ1-4,NA,TRBD1,TRBV18
TGTGCCAGCAGCTTAGAGGTCCAAAGACAAGAGACCCAGTACTTC,CASSLEVQRQETQYF,TRBJ2-5,NA,NA,TRBV7-2
TGTGCCACCAGTGATGAGCCAGACTACAATGAGCAGTTCTTC,CATSDEPDYNEQFF,TRBJ2-1,once,NA,TRBV24-1
TGTGCCAGCAGCTTGCCGGGACAGAGCTCCTACAATGAGCAGTTCTTC,CASSLPGQSSYNEQFF,TRBJ2-1,NA,NA,TRBV21-1
TGTGCCAGCAGCCTCAATAGCAATCAGCCCCAGCATTTT,CASSLNSNQPQHF,TRBJ1-5,once,NA,TRBV6-5
TGTGCCAGCAGCTTAAACGCGGGGGGGCTCGGAGATACGCAGTATTTT,CASSLNAGGLGDTQYF,TRBJ2-3,NA,TRBD2,TRBV7-3
TGTGCCAGCAGCCAGAATCGTCCCGGGACAAGTAACACCGGGGAGCTGTTTTTT,CASSQNRPGTSNTGELFF,TRBJ2-2,NA,NA,TRBV4-2
TGTGCCAGCTCAGACGACAGTTCCGTGAGCAATCAGCCCCAGCATTTT,CASSDDSSVSNQPQHF,TRBJ1-5,NA,NA,TRBV18
TGTGCCAGTAGTATAGAGGCTAGCGGGGGGTACAATGAGCAGTTCTTC,CASSIEASGGYNEQFF,TRBJ2-1,NA,TRBD2,TRBV19
TGTGCCAGCAGCTTAGACCACGTAATATACTCTGGGGCCAACGTCCTGACTTTC,CASSLDHVIYSGANVLTF,TRBJ2-6,NA,NA,TRBV7-9
TGTGCCTGGAGTGTGCGGGAGACCATGGGCAGGGTGACAGATACGCAGTATTTT,CAWSVRETMGRVTDTQYF,TRBJ2-3,NA,TRBD2,TRBV30
TGTGCCAGCAGCACACGACCTTCTGGAAACACCATATATTTT,CASSTRPSGNTIYF,TRBJ1-3,NA,NA,TRBV14
TGCGCCAGCAGCTTGGAACAACGGTCTTCTAACTATGGCTACACCTTC,CASSLEQRSSNYGYTF,TRBJ1-2,NA,NA,TRBV5-1
TGCGCCAGCAGTCTGATAAAGCGGGGGACTAGCTCCTACAATGAGCAGTTCTTC,CASSLIKRGTSSYNEQFF,TRBJ2-1,NA,TRBD2,TRBV23-1
TGTGCCAGCAGCTTTAGGTTGTCGGGAACAGAGACCCAGTACTTC,CASSFRLSGTETQYF,TRBJ2-5,NA,NA,TRBV5-4
TGTGCCAGCAGCTTAAGGGGGGGCCAGGGATGGGAGACCCAGTACTTC,CASSLRGGQGWETQYF,TRBJ2-5,NA,NA,TRBV7-2
TGCGCCAGCAGCTTGGCGTCGGGGATGAACACTGAAGCTTTCTTT,CASSLASGMNTEAFF,TRBJ1-1,NA,NA,TRBV5-1
TGTGCCAGCAGCAGGCGGACTCAGGGGGCGCAGCCGGTTTGGCAGCCCCAGCATTTT,CASSRRTQGAQPVWQPQHF,TRBJ1-5,NA,NA,TRBV21-1
TGTGCCAGCAGCCGTTACAGGGGGCCGGGCGGGGAGCTGTTTTTT,CASSRYRGPGGELFF,TRBJ2-2,NA,TRBD1,TRBV7-7